A single TCR beta chain is shown here with its context. Its antigen is unknown. Every patient had relapsed following autologous stem cell transplantation, and cohorts differed in brentuximab vedotin exposure. Produced via immunoSEQ multiplex PCR; TCRdb's table is partial and in-frame only. The repertoire holds around 20,000 clones, 80% to 90% seen once, with 7.5% to 9.5% in the top ten. This sample was taken from a study of PD-1 blockade in classical Hodgkin lymphoma. Whole-study findings and limits: Complete responders had baseline diversity similar to newly diagnosed patients.

This CDR3 has 15 residues. V lost 1 base and J 2 bases, leaving 8 bases between the germline ends. Germline assignment: CDR1 KGHSH and CDR2 LQKENI. J is TRBJ1-4 and V is TRBV18, with D unclear. Sequencing used peripheral blood mononuclear cells (PBMCs), obtained before the second cycle of nivolumab. The clonotype comes from a human donor with classical Hodgkin lymphoma. In nucleotides, the CDR3 is TGTGCCAGCTCACCACAGGGCAGCACTAATGAAAAACTGTTTTTT. It specifies CASSPQGSTNEKLFF.